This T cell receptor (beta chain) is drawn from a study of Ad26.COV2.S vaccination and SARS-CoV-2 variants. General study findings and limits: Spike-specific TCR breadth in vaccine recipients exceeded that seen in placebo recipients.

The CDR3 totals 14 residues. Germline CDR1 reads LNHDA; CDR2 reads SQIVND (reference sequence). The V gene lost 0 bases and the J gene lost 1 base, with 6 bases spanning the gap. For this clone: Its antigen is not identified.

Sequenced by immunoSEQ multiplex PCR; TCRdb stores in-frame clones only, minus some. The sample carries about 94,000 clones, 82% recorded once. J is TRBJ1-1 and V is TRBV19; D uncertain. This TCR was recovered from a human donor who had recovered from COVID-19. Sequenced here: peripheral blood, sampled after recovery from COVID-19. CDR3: CASSIDRRNTEAFF. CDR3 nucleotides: TGTGCCAGTAGTATAGATCGGAGGAACACTGAAGCTTTCTTT.